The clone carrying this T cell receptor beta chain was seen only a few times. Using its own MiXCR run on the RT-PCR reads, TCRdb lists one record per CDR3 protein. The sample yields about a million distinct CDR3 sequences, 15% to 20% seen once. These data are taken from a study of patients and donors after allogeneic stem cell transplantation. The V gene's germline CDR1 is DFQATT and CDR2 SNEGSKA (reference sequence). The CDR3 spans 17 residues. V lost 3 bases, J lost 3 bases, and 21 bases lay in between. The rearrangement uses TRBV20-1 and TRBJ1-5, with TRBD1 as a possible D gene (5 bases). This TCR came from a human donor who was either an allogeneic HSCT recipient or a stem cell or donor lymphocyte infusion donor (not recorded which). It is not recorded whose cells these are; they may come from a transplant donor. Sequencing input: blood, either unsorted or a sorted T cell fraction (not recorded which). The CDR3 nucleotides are TGCAGTGCTAGTGATCTTGTCGGCAGGGAAATCAATCAGCCCCAGCATTTT. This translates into CSASDLVGREINQPQHF.